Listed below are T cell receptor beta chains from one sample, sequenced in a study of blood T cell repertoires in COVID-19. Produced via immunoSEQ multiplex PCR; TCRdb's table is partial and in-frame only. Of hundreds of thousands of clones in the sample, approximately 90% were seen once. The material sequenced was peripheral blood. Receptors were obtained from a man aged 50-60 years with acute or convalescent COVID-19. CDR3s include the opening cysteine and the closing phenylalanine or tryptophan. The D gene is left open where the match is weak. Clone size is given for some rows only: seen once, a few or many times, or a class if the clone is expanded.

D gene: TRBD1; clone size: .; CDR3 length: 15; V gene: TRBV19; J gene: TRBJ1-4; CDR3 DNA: TGTGCCAGTAGTAGCCACGACAGGGTTCGGGAAAAACTGTTTTTT; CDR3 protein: CASSSHDRVREKLFF
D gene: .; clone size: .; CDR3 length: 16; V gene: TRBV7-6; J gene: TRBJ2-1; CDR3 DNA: TGTGCCAGCAGCTTAGGGTACTCTATTCTCCACAATGAGCAGTTCTTC; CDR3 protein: CASSLGYSILHNEQFF
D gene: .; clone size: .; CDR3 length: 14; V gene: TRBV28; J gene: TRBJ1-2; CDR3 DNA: TGTGCCAGCAGTTTAGCAGCCCTAGCCTATGGCTACACCTTC; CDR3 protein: CASSLAALAYGYTF
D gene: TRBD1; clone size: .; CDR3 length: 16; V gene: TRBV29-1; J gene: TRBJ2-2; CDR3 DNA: TGCAGCGTTGGGGACAGGACAGGGGTAAACACCGGGGAGCTGTTTTTT; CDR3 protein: CSVGDRTGVNTGELFF
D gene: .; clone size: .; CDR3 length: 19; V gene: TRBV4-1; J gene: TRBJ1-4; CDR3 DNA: TGCGCCAGCAGCCAAGATCGAGGTCGGGGGTTTGCAACTAATGAAAAACTGTTTTTT; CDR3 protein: CASSQDRGRGFATNEKLFF
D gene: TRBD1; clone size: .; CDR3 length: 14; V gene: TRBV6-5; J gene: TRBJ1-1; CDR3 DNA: TGTGCCAGCATGGTTTCCAGGGGGTATACTGAAGCTTTCTTT; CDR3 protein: CASMVSRGYTEAFF
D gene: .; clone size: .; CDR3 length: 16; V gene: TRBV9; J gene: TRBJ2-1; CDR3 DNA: TGTGCCAGCAGCGGGCGACAGCTAACCGGCTACAATGAGCAGTTCTTC; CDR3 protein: CASSGRQLTGYNEQFF
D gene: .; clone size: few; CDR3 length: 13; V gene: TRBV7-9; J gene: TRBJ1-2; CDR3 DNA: TGTGCCAGCACTCGGACAGCAAACTATGGCTACACCTTC; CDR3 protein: CASTRTANYGYTF
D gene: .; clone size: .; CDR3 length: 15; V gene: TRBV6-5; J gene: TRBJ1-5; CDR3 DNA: TGTGCCAGCAGTTACACCTCAGGGCCCAATCAGCCCCAGCATTTT; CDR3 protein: CASSYTSGPNQPQHF
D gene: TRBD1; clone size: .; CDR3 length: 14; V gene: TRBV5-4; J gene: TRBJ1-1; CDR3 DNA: TGTGCCAGCAGCCCGACAGGGACGTTCACTGAAGCTTTCTTT; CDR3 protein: CASSPTGTFTEAFF
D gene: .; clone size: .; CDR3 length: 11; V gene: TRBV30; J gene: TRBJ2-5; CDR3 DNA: TGTGCCTGGCAGACCGGGGAGACCCAGTACTTC; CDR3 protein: CAWQTGETQYF
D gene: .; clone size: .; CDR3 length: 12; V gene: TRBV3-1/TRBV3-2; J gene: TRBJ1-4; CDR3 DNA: TGTGCCAGCAGCCAAGGGGGAGGTTCACTGTTTTTT; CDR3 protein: CASSQGGGSLFF
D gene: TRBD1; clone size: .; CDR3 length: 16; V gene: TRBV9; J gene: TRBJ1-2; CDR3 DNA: TGTGCCAGCAGCCCCAGTCCCGGGACAGGGGGCTATGGCTACACCTTC; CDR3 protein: CASSPSPGTGGYGYTF
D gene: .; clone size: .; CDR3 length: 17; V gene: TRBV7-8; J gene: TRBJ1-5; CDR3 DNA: TGTGCCAGCAGCTTAGGGTTACCGGGGTATAGCAATCAGCCCCAGCATTTT; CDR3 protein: CASSLGLPGYSNQPQHF
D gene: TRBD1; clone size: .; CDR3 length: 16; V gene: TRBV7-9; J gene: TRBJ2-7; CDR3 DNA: TGTGCCAGCAGCTTAGGGACAGGTCGCGAGGGGTACGAGCAGTACTTC; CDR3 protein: CASSLGTGREGYEQYF
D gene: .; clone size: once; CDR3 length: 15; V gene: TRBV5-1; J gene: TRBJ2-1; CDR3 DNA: TGCGCCAGCAGCTTGGCAGGGCAGACATACAATGAGCAGTTCTTC; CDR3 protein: CASSLAGQTYNEQFF
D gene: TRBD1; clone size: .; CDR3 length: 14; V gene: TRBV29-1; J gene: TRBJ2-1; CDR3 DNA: TGCAGCGTTGGTGGACAGGGTTTCTACAATGAGCAGTTCTTC; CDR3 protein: CSVGGQGFYNEQFF
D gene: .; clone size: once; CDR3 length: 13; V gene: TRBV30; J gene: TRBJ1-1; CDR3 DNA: TGTGCCTGGACCAGATCCAGGATCACTGAAGCTTTCTTT; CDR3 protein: CAWTRSRITEAFF
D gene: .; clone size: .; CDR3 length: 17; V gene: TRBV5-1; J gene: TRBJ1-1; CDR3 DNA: TGCGCCAGCAGCTTGGCCTCCGGACAGCGACTTTCCACTGAAGCTTTCTTT; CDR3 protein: CASSLASGQRLSTEAFF
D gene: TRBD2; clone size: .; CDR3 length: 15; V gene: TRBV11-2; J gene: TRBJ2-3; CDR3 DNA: TGTGCCAGCAGCTTAGTGGGGGGGGGCACAGATACGCAGTATTTT; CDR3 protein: CASSLVGGGTDTQYF
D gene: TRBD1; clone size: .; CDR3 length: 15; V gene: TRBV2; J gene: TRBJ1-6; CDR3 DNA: TGTGCCAGCAGCTCACAGGGGGCCGGGAATTCACCCCTCCACTTT; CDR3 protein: CASSSQGAGNSPLHF
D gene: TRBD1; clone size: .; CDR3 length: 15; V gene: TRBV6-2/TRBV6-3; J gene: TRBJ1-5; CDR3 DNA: TGTGCCAGCAGTTCCCCGAGACAGGGTGAGGAGCCCCAGCATTTT; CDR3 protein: CASSSPRQGEEPQHF
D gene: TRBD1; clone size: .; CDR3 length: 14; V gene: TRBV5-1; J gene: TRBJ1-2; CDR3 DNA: TGCGCCAGCAGCTTCGGGACAGGGGTGGATGGCTACACCTTC; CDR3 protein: CASSFGTGVDGYTF
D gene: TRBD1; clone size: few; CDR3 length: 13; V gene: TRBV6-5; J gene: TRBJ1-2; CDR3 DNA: TGTGCCAGCAATCCCGGGACAGGGGTGCGCTACACCTTC; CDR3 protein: CASNPGTGVRYTF
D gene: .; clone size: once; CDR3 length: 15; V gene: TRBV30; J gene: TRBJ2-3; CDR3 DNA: TGTGCCTGGAGTGCCCCAGGTTTTGGCACAGATACGCAGTATTTT; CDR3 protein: CAWSAPGFGTDTQYF
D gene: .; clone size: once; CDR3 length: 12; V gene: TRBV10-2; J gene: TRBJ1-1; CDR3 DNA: TGCGCCAGCAGTCTGGACATTACTGAAGCTTTCTTT; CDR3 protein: CASSLDITEAFF
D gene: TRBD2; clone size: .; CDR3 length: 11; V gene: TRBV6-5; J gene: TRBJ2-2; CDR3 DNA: TGTGCCACCGGGGGGATCGGGGAGCTGTTTTTT; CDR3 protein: CATGGIGELFF
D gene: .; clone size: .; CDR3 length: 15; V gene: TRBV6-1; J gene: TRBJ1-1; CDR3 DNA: TGTGCCAGCAGTGAATATGGCACAGTAAACACTGAAGCTTTCTTT; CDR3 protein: CASSEYGTVNTEAFF
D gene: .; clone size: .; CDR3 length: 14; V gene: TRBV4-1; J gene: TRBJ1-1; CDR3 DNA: TGCGCCAGCAGCCAAGCGGATTGGAGCACTGAAGCTTTCTTT; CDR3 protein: CASSQADWSTEAFF
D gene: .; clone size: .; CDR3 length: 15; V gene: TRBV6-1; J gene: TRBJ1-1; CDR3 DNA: TGTGCCAGCAGTGAAATGTACCACATGAACACTGAAGCTTTCTTT; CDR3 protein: CASSEMYHMNTEAFF
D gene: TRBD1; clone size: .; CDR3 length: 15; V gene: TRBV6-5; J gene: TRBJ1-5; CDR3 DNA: TGTGCCAGCAGCCGTCAGAAGGGGGCAAATCAGCCCCAGCATTTT; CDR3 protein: CASSRQKGANQPQHF
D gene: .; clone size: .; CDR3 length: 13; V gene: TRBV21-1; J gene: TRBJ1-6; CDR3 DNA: TGTGCCACCTCCAGGGGTTATAATTCACCCCTCCACTTT; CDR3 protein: CATSRGYNSPLHF
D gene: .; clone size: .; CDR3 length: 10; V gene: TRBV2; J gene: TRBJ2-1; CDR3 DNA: TGTGCCAGCAGTGATATGCACGACATCTTC; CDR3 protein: CASSDMHDIF
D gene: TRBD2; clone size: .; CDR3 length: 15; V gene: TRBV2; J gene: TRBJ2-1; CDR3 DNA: TGTGCCAGTCCGGGACTAGCGGGGGGTTACAATGAGCAGTTCTTC; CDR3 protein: CASPGLAGGYNEQFF
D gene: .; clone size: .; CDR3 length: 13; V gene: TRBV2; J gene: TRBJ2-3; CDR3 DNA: TGTGCCAGCAGTGAAGTCGGCACAGATACGCAGTATTTT; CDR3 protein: CASSEVGTDTQYF
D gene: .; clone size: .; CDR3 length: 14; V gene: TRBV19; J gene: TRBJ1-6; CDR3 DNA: TGTGCCAGTAAGGGGAACAGGGTTGATTCACCCCTCCACTTT; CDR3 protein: CASKGNRVDSPLHF
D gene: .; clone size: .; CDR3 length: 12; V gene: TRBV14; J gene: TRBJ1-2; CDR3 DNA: TGTGCCAGCAGCCTCTCGACAGCGTCATGCACCTTC; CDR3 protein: CASSLSTASCTF
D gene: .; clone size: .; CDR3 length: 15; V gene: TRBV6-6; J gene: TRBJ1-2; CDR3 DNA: TGTGCCAGCAGTTACTCGGGGGGGCGCGCTTATGGCTACACCTTC; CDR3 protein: CASSYSGGRAYGYTF
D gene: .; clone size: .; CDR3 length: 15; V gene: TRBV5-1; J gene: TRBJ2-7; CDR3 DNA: TGCGCCAGCAGCTTGGGGGCAGGCCCATCGGGGGAGCAGTACTTC; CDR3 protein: CASSLGAGPSGEQYF
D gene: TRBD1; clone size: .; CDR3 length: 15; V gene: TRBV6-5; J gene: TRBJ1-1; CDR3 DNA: TGTGCCAGCAGACCGGGACAGGGGTGGAACACTGAAGCTTTCTTT; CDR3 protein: CASRPGQGWNTEAFF
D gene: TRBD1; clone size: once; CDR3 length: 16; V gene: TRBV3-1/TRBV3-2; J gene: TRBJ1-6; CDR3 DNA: TGTGCCAGCAGGAACAGGGGTAGCTCCTATAATTCACCCCTCCACTTT; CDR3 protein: CASRNRGSSYNSPLHF
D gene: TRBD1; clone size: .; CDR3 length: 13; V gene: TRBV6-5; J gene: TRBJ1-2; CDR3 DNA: TGTGCCAGCAGCCTAACAGGGGTTAAAGGCTACACCTTC; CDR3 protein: CASSLTGVKGYTF
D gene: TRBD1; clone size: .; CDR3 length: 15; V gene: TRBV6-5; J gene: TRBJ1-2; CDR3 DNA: TGTGCCAGCAGCCCGACAGGGGAGAGTAACTATGGCTACACCTTC; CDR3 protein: CASSPTGESNYGYTF
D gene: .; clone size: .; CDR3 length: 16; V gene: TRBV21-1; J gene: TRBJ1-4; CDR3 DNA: TGTGCCAGCAGCAAAGAGCAGGGGGCAACTAATGAAAAACTGTTTTTT; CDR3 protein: CASSKEQGATNEKLFF